This is a list of T cell receptor beta chains from one sample in a study of T cells in Graves' hyperthyroidism and ophthalmopathy. TCRdb called the multiplex PCR reads again in MiXCR, with one record for every CDR3 protein. The table includes 400,000 to 500,000 distinct CDR3 sequences, approximately 15% detected once. Sequencing input: blood. Source of these receptors: a woman under 30 with Graves' hyperthyroidism. Both conserved end residues are part of each CDR3. D genes are given only for firm matches. Size values are once, few and many counts, or a class for expanded clones, and some rows have none.

D gene	V gene	J gene	clone size	CDR3 protein	CDR3 DNA
TRBD1	TRBV20-1	TRBJ2-3	NA	CSATRQGIGTDTQYF	TGCAGTGCTACCCGACAGGGTATCGGCACAGATACGCAGTATTTT
TRBD1	TRBV5-5	TRBJ2-3	few	CASSFLAVDRGTDTQYF	TGTGCCAGCAGCTTCCTAGCGGTGGACAGGGGTACAGATACGCAGTATTTT
TRBD2	TRBV28	TRBJ2-1	once	CASSLSLGLAGGRNEQFF	TGTGCCAGCAGTTTATCCTTAGGACTAGCGGGAGGGCGGAATGAGCAGTTCTTC
TRBD2	TRBV18	TRBJ2-1	many	CASSPSGRGNEQFF	TGTGCCAGCTCACCAAGCGGGAGGGGAAATGAGCAGTTCTTC
NA	TRBV11-3	TRBJ2-7	many	CASSLGGQRQYF	TGTGCCAGCAGCCTAGGTGGGCAGAGACAGTACTTC
NA	TRBV6-5	TRBJ2-5	many	CASSPRDGWETQYF	TGTGCCAGCAGTCCTCGGGACGGCTGGGAGACCCAGTACTTC
NA	TRBV9	TRBJ2-2	NA	CASNWEPTGELFF	TGTGCCAGCAACTGGGAACCCACCGGGGAGCTGTTTTTT
NA	TRBV5-8	TRBJ2-1	many	CASSLATRSYNEQFF	TGTGCCAGCAGCTTGGCGACTCGTTCCTACAATGAGCAGTTCTTC
NA	TRBV5-4	TRBJ2-5	few	CASSFGVRGETQYF	TGTGCCAGCAGCTTCGGGGTTCGGGGAGAGACCCAGTACTTC
TRBD1	TRBV5-8	TRBJ2-6	NA	CASSLRDRVAGANVLTF	TGTGCCAGCAGCCTCCGAGACAGGGTAGCTGGGGCCAACGTCCTGACTTTC
TRBD1	TRBV11-2	TRBJ1-2	NA	CAVRGLNDYGYTF	TGTGCCGTCAGGGGGCTTAACGACTATGGCTACACCTTC
NA	TRBV6-5	TRBJ2-1	few	CASSYSIVYNEQFF	TGTGCCAGCAGTTACTCGATAGTCTACAATGAGCAGTTCTTC
NA	TRBV2	TRBJ2-1	many	CASRPGDHNEQFF	TGTGCCAGCCGCCCCGGGGACCACAATGAGCAGTTCTTC
NA	TRBV29-1	TRBJ1-2	many	CSVTRDGNYGYTF	TGCAGCGTGACCCGGGACGGGAACTATGGCTACACCTTC
TRBD2	TRBV20-1	TRBJ2-1	NA	CSARGGASGATSSYNEQFF	TGCAGTGCTAGGGGGGGGGCTAGCGGGGCAACAAGCTCCTACAATGAGCAGTTCTTC
NA	TRBV15	TRBJ1-2	NA	CATSSPGLTNYGYTF	TGTGCCACCAGCAGCCCGGGACTAACAAACTATGGCTACACCTTC
NA	TRBV4-1	TRBJ2-1	NA	CASSQEEGYEQFF	TGCGCCAGCAGCCAAGAAGAAGGGTATGAGCAGTTCTTC
NA	TRBV24-1	TRBJ1-1	many	CATSDRNTEAFF	TGTGCCACCAGTGATCGGAACACTGAAGCTTTCTTT
TRBD2	TRBV5-1	TRBJ2-2	many	CASSLAPGTSGGAGELFF	TGCGCCAGCAGCTTGGCGCCGGGGACTAGCGGAGGGGCCGGGGAGCTGTTTTTT